The 20 T cell receptor beta chains below come from one sample, sequenced in a study of shared clonotypes between healthy human individuals. Sequencing used immunoSEQ multiplex PCR; TCRdb keeps in-frame clones, though not all of them. The sample has roughly 110,000 clones; around 65% are singletons. The source material was memory CD8+ T cells sorted from blood. Subset given: CD45RO+ cells pooled with CCR7-negative TemRA cells. These receptors all come from a woman between 25 and 40 years old in good health.

V usage is TRBV2 and J usage is TRBJ1-5; D is unclear. V dropped 7 bases and J dropped 4 bases, with 11 bases sitting between them. CDR1 and CDR2 (germline): SNHLY, FYNNEI. The length of the CDR3 is 13 residues. The CDR3, as DNA: TGTGCCAGCACCGCGACACGAAATCAGCCCCAGCATTTT. Its protein product is CASTATRNQPQHF.

In its sample, this clone was seen a few times. The chain uses TRBV25-1 and TRBJ2-3; 9 nucleotides match TRBD1. Germline lookup yields CDR1 MGHDK and CDR2 SYGVNS. This CDR3 region has 14 residues. With 6 bases clipped from V and 5 bases from J, the junction kept 6 bases outside the gene matches. The CDR3 bases are TGTGCCAGCAGCCCGGGGACAGGGATAGATACGCAGTATTTT. Translated, it gives CASSPGTGIDTQYF.

The rearrangement uses TRBV27 and TRBJ2-1; D call uncertain. Between the trimmed V and J ends, which lost 3 bases and 10 bases, there was a span of 10 bases. CDR1 and CDR2 from the germline V gene are MNHEY and SMNVEV (reference sequence). This CDR3 region has 12 residues. In DNA form, the CDR3 reads TGTGCCAGCAGTTTTAGACTGGGAGAGCAGTTCTTC. Translating it yields CASSFRLGEQFF.

V is TRBV5-8 and J is TRBJ2-7; perhaps TRBD2 as D (5 bases). Germline V lookup: CDR1 SGHTS, CDR2 YDEGEE. Trimming removed 0 bases at V and 0 bases at J, with 16 bases between. This CDR3 is 17 amino acids long. The chain's CDR3 is CASSLVAAAWSSYEQYF. CDR3 in DNA: TGTGCCAGCAGCTTGGTCGCAGCGGCATGGAGCTCCTACGAGCAGTACTTC.

V gene TRBV5-5 combines with J gene TRBJ2-7, with 9 positions matching TRBD1. This CDR3 spans 14 amino acids. The germline V gene has CDR1 SGHKS and CDR2 YYEKEE (reference sequence). The J segment lost 7 bases and the V segment lost 2 bases, leaving 7 bases of the junction unmatched. The CDR3 DNA reads as TGTGCCAGCAGCTTAGGACAGGGGTGGGGTGAGCAGTACTTC. Its translation is CASSLGQGWGEQYF.

The chain carries TRBV15 and TRBJ1-3; D gene uncertain. V lost 1 base and J 0 bases, leaving 10 bases between the germline ends. This CDR3 contains 16 residues. Germline CDR1 LNHNV, CDR2 YYDKDF (reference sequence). CDR3 amino acids: CATSRGRMNSGNTIYF. In nucleotides, the CDR3 is TGTGCCACCAGCAGAGGCCGGATGAACTCTGGAAACACCATATATTTT.

CDR3 region: CASSLGAGGRRPQYNEQFF. For the CDR3, the DNA is TGTGCCAGCAGCTTAGGGGCAGGGGGACGCAGGCCTCAGTACAATGAGCAGTTCTTC. The chain recombines TRBV7-2 with TRBJ2-1, with 7 bases identical to TRBD1. The CDR3 sequence is 19 residues long. Germline V lookup: CDR1 SGHTA, CDR2 FQGNSA. V was pared by 1 base and J by 4 bases, with 16 bases of the junction left unmatched.

The chain carries TRBV15 and TRBJ2-1; 8 bases are shared with TRBD1. The CDR3 runs 16 residues. V was pared by 5 bases and J by 8 bases, with 14 bases of the junction left unmatched. Germline assignment: CDR1 LNHNV and CDR2 YYDKDF (reference sequence). CDR3 region: CATSAHRGSGGDEQFF. The CDR3, as DNA: TGTGCCACCAGCGCACACAGGGGGTCGGGTGGGGATGAGCAGTTCTTC.

This clone appeared a single time. J is TRBJ2-2 and V is TRBV25-1, with 7 positions matching TRBD2. Germline V gives CDR1 MGHDK, CDR2 SYGVNS. V lost 1 base and J lost 5; bases outside the gene matches: 1. This CDR3 region has 14 residues. Here the CDR3 reads CASSESGGTGELFF. As DNA, the CDR3 is TGTGCCAGCAGTGAATCGGGGGGTACCGGGGAGCTGTTTTTT.

The chain uses TRBV15 and TRBJ1-3; D is undetermined. The CDR3 is 15 residues long. Germline values: CDR1 LNHNV, CDR2 YYDKDF (reference sequence). The germline V and J ends were trimmed by 0 bases and 4 bases, with 10 bases remaining between them. CDR3 in amino acids: CATSRDGVAGNTIYF. The CDR3 nucleotides read TGTGCCACCAGCAGAGATGGGGTGGCGGGAAACACCATATATTTT.

At least ten counts were recorded for this clone. Other DNA sequences in this specimen translate into the identical CDR3. The chain couples TRBV9 to TRBJ2-7; 7 bases map to TRBD2. The CDR3 contains 14 residues. CDR1 is SGDLS and CDR2 is YYNGEE in the germline V gene. J gave up 5 bases and V 3 bases, and 8 bases lay outside the gene matches. Here the CDR3 DNA reads TGTGCCAGCAGCGCGAGCGGGAAACTGGACGAGCAGTACTTC. It is translated as CASSASGKLDEQYF.

The chain carries TRBV21-1 and TRBJ2-5; the tabulated D call, TRBD1, remains unverified against the DNA. The last part of the DNA fits TRBJ2-7 better; the J call may be wrong. TRBV21-1 is a listed pseudogene. The CDR3 consists of 14 residues. The CDR3 DNA is TGTGCCAGCAGCAGCCCGGTGGGCACCTACGAGCAGTACTTC. It encodes CASSSPVGTYEQYF.

This clone was picked up many times. This same CDR3 is encoded by further DNA sequences in the sample. The chain links TRBV27 to TRBJ1-6, with D possibly matching TRBD1 (6 bases). The V end lost 3 bases, the J end lost 5 bases, and 8 bases lay between the germline ends. Germline CDR1 and CDR2: MNHEY and SMNVEV (reference sequence). CDR3 length equals 14 residues. Here the CDR3 reads CASSLYRDNSPLHF. CDR3 nucleotides: TGTGCCAGCAGTTTGTACAGGGATAATTCACCCCTCCACTTT.

The V gene is TRBV7-2, the J gene TRBJ2-5; TRBD2 agrees at 8 bases. After removal of 5 bases from V and 0 bases from J, the junction contained 8 bases not matched to a gene. This CDR3 has 16 amino acids. Germline V lookup: CDR1 SGHTA, CDR2 FQGNSA. CDR3 DNA sequence: TGTGCCAGCAGCCCAAGGGCTAGCGGGTACCAAGAGACCCAGTACTTC. Translation gives CASSPRASGYQETQYF.

This clone was recorded only once. CDR3 nucleotides: TGTGCCAGCAGCCGCAGGCAGCGGGAGTTGGGAGAGACCCAGTACTTC. The encoded protein is CASSRRQRELGETQYF. V gene TRBV5-8 combines with J gene TRBJ2-5, with 8 bases lining up with TRBD2. The J segment lost 4 bases and the V segment lost 4 bases, leaving 12 bases of the junction unmatched. This CDR3 region has 16 residues. Germline V gives CDR1 SGHTS, CDR2 YDEGEE.

Many counts were recorded for this clone. The chain combines TRBV4-1 with TRBJ2-7, with TRBD1 identical over 7 bases. The germline V gene has CDR1 MGHRA and CDR2 YSYEKL. The CDR3 consists of 17 residues. J was trimmed by 6 bases and V by 4 bases; bases with no gene match: 18. This CDR3 reads CASSPSSARQGRGEQYF. The CDR3 DNA sequence: TGCGCCAGCAGCCCTAGTTCGGCCCGACAGGGAAGGGGCGAGCAGTACTTC.

The rearrangement joins TRBV10-3 to TRBJ2-1, with unresolved D. Per the germline V gene, CDR1 is ENHRY and CDR2 is SYGVKD. With 7 bases removed from V and 6 bases from J, the gap between germline ends came to 19 bases. This CDR3 has 15 residues. CDR3 loop: CAIKSETAIFNEQFF. CDR3 coding DNA: TGTGCCATCAAGTCTGAGACTGCCATCTTCAATGAGCAGTTCTTC.

The chain employs TRBV19 and TRBJ2-3, with TRBD1 identical over 7 bases. The trim removed 5 bases at V and 0 bases at J, leaving 5 bases unmatched. The CDR3 loop spans 15 amino acids. Germline CDR1 reads LNHDA; CDR2 reads SQIVND (reference sequence). CDR3 DNA sequence: TGTGCCAGTAGTTCGGGGACAGTTAGCACAGATACGCAGTATTTT. Protein product: CASSSGTVSTDTQYF.

The V and J genes are TRBV28 and TRBJ2-7; D gene ambiguous. Germline values: CDR1 MDHEN, CDR2 SYDVKM. The CDR3 spans 14 residues. Trimming removed 2 bases from V and 0 bases from J, with 8 bases in between. The CDR3: CASSLTPDSYEQYF. The CDR3 nucleotides are TGTGCCAGCAGTTTAACCCCGGACTCCTACGAGCAGTACTTC.

This clone came up many times. The CDR3 DNA reads TGTGCCAGCAGCCGCGGGATGCAAGCTTTCTTT. Translated, it gives CASSRGMQAFF. The chain employs TRBV27 and TRBJ1-1; D unresolved. V lost 6 bases and J 9 bases, leaving 11 bases between the germline ends. The CDR3 runs 11 residues. CDR1 and CDR2 from the germline V gene are MNHEY and SMNVEV (reference sequence).